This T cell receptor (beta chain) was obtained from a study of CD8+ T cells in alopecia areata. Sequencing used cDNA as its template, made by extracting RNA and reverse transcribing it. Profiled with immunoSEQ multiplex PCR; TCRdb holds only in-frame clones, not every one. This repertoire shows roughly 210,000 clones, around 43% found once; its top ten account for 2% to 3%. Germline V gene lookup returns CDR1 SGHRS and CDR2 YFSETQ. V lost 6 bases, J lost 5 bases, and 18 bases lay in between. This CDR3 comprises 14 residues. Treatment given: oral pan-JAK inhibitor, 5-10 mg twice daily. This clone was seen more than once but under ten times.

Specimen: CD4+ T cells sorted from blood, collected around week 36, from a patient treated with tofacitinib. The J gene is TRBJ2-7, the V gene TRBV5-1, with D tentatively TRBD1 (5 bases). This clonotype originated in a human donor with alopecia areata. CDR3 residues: CASKSQGYSNEQYF. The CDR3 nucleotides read TGCGCCAGCAAATCGCAGGGATACTCTAACGAGCAGTACTTC.